One T cell receptor (beta chain) is described in this entry. Its antigen is as yet unknown. The data are from a study of cytomegalovirus exposure and HLA in healthy donors. The study ran its PCR with 60 Vbeta and 13 Jbeta primers. Assay used: immunoSEQ multiplex PCR; TCRdb lists only in-frame clones, some missing. The sample lists approximately 190,000 clones, approximately 84% occurring once. This CDR3 has 12 residues. Trimming took 4 bases from V and 6 from J, leaving 10 bases between them. Germline assignment: CDR1 SGHTA and CDR2 FQGNSA. Study outcomes and limitations: Presence/absence analysis assumed near-uniform sequencing depth across donors. Among the most significant clusters, several appeared linked to common viral pathogens in a later analysis.

The J gene is TRBJ2-7, the V gene TRBV7-2, with D tentatively TRBD1 (5 bases). Material: PBMCs. The receptor's source is a man over 45 in good health and CMV-seronegative. This CDR3 reads CASSSSRAEQYF. The CDR3 DNA reads as TGTGCCAGCAGCTCCTCCAGGGCCGAGCAGTACTTC.